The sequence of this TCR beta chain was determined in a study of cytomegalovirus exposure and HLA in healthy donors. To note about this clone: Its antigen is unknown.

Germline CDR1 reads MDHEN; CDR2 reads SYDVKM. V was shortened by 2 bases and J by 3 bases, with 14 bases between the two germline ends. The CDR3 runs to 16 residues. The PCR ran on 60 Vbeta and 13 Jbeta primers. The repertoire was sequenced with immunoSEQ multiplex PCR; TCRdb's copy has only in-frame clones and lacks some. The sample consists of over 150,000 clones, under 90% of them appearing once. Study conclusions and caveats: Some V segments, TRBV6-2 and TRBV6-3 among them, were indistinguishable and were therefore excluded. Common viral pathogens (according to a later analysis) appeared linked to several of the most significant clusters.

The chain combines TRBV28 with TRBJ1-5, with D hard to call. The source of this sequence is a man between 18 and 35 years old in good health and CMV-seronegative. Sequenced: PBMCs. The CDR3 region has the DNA TGTGCCAGCAGTTTAAGTAGGCGGGGTCCCAATCAGCCCCAGCATTTT. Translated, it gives CASSLSRRGPNQPQHF.